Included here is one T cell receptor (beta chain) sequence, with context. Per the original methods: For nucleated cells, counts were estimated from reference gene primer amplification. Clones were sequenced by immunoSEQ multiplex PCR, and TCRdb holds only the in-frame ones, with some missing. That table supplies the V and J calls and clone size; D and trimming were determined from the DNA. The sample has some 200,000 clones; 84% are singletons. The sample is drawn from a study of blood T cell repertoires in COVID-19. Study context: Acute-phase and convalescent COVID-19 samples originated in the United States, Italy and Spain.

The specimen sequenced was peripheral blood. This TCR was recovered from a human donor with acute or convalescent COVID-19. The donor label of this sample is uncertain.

The CDR3 DNA is TGTGCCAGTAGTCCCATGACAGGGGGCACGGGGTCTGAAGCTTTCTTT. Translation: CASSPMTGGTGSEAFF. The rearrangement joins TRBV19 to TRBJ1-1, with 10 bases that match TRBD1. Germline CDR1 LNHDA, CDR2 SQIVND (reference sequence). This CDR3 region has 16 residues. With V trimmed by 5 bases and J by 6 bases, 12 bases remained unmatched.